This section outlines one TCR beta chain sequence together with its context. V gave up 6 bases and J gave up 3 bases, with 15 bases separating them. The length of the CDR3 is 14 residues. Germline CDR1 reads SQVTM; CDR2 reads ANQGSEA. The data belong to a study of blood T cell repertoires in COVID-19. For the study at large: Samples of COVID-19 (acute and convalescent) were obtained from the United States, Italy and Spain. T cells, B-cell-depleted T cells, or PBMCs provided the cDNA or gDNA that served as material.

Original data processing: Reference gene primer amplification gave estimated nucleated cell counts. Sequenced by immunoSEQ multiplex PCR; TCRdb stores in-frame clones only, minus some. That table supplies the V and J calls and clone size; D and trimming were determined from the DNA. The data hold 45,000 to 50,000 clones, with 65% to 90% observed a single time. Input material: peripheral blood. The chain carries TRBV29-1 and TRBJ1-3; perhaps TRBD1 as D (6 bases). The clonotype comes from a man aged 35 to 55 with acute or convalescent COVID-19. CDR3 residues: CSVSKAGDGNTIYF. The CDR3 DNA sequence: TGCAGCGTCTCTAAGGCAGGGGATGGAAACACCATATATTTT.